These 9 T cell receptor beta chains were sequenced from one sample in a study of monozygotic twins with inflammatory bowel disease (dated by TCRdb to the late 2010s). The library was prepared using 5' RACE. The run used an Illumina HiSeq 2500. TCRdb reprocessed the reads, so every CDR3 protein sequence counts as one entry and DNA is not shown. This sample's records show fewer than 400,000 distinct CDR3 sequences. 5.5% to 6.5% of the sample rests with the top ten. Sequenced input: blood. Receptors were obtained from a human donor with ulcerative colitis or Crohn's disease, or a healthy co-twin of an affected twin (not recorded which).

This chain uses TRBV4-3 with TRBJ2-7. The CDR3 consists of 14 residues. Germline V gene sequence: CDR1 LGHNA, CDR2 YSLEER. The CDR3 loop is CASSQEIGISEQYF.

The genes are TRBV3-1 and TRBJ1-5. Germline lookup yields CDR1 LGHDT and CDR2 YNNKEL (reference sequence). CDR3 length: 14 residues. The CDR3 reads CASSQEVWDQPQHF. Filled out from reference TRBV3-1 and TRBJ1-5, the complete variable domain reads DTAVSQTPKYLVTQMGNDKSIKCEQNLGHDTMYWYKQDSKKFLKIMFSYNNKELIINETVPNRFSPKSPDKAHLNLHINSLELGDSAVYFCASSQEVWDQPQHFGDGTRLSIL.

This rearrangement joins TRBV11-3 to TRBJ1-5; the D gene TCRdb calls, TRBD1, cannot be checked with no DNA. The CDR3 covers 18 residues. Germline assignment: CDR1 SGHNT and CDR2 YENEEA. The CDR3: CASSPRTGGTELNQPQHF.

The chain has TRBV10-3 and TRBJ1-6; TCRdb gives TRBD1 as the D gene, but with no DNA this cannot be confirmed. Looked up from germline, CDR1 is ENHRY and CDR2 is SYGVKD. The CDR3 sequence is 14 residues long. The CDR3 protein is CAAWRGLNNSPLHF.

The chain links TRBV6-5 to TRBJ1-3; absent DNA, TCRdb's TRBD1 call cannot be checked. CDR1 MNHEY and CDR2 SVGAGI come from the germline V gene. This CDR3 is 13 amino acids long. This CDR3 reads CASSSPPGNAIYF.

This chain connects TRBV15 to TRBJ2-7; TCRdb reports TRBD2, a call that lacks DNA to check it against. Germline V gives CDR1 LNHNV, CDR2 YYDKDF (reference sequence). This CDR3 spans 15 amino acids. The CDR3 sequence: CATSTASGRGYEQYF.

The chain couples TRBV7-9 to TRBJ1-2; the D gene TCRdb calls, TRBD1, cannot be checked with no DNA. CDR3 size: 14 residues. The V gene's germline CDR1 is SEHNR and CDR2 FQNEAQ (reference sequence). The CDR3 loop reads CASSREGQGDGYTF.

The J gene is TRBJ1-6, the V gene TRBV12-3 or TRBV12-4; TCRdb returns TRBD1, unconfirmable since there is no DNA. The CDR3 consists of 15 residues. The CDR3: CASRPRGSYNSPLHF.

This chain connects TRBV11-2 to TRBJ2-1; the D call from TCRdb, TRBD1, cannot be confirmed without DNA. CDR3 size: 20 residues. Per germline, CDR1 SGHAT and CDR2 FQNNGV. This chain's CDR3 is CASSLGAGGFDRRAYNEQFF.